The next 25 T cell receptor beta chains were all read from a single sample in a study of early stage breast cancer tumors (dated by TCRdb to 2016 to 2017). The library was generated by the immunoSEQ multiplex PCR assay. The table comes from immuneACCESS by way of TCRdb, which keeps in-frame sequences with V and J called. Part of the clones is missing from these tables; in studies checked, under half for an unresolved V gene and the rest for unknown reasons. Recorded for this sample are fewer than 30,000 clones; 80% of them occurred a single time. Over 9.5% of the sample belongs to the ten largest clones. The sample consisted of blood. Every receptor here comes from a person in their sixties with breast cancer.

This clone appeared once. The rearrangement uses TRBV7-8 and TRBJ2-7; 8 bases are a match to TRBD2. Unmatched junction bases numbered 1, after V lost 3 bases and J lost 6 bases. The CDR3 totals 12 residues. Germline CDR1 is SGHVS and CDR2 is FQNEAQ. The CDR3 is CASSFAGGEQYF. The CDR3 DNA sequence: TGTGCCAGCAGCTTTGCGGGAGGCGAGCAGTACTTC.

The CDR3 bases are TGTGCCAGCAAATTGGCAGACTATGGCTACACCTTC. It yields the protein CASKLADYGYTF. The chain has TRBV2 and TRBJ1-2; D is ambiguous. Germline values: CDR1 SNHLY, CDR2 FYNNEI. V shed 7 bases and J shed 3 bases, with 9 bases lying between them. The CDR3 loop spans 12 amino acids.

The chain has TRBV15 and TRBJ2-1; the match to TRBD1 covers 7 bases. V gave up 8 bases and J gave up 6 bases; unmatched junction bases: 13. The CDR3 has 15 amino acids. The germline gives CDR1 LNHNV, CDR2 YYDKDF (reference sequence). CDR3 bases: TGTGCCACCGGAATGGACAGGACCTCCCTCAATGAGCAGTTCTTC. This codes for CATGMDRTSLNEQFF.

The V call is TRBV11-2, the J call TRBJ2-1; TRBD2 matches 10 bases. The CDR3 runs 16 residues. Germline V lookup: CDR1 SGHAT, CDR2 FQNNGV. Trimming cost V 5 bases and J 7 bases; bases outside gene matches: 11. For the CDR3, the DNA is TGTGCCAGCAGCAGCCGACTAGCGGGTGGGGGAAATGAGCAGTTCTTC. It is translated as CASSSRLAGGGNEQFF.

In this sample, this clone turned up a few times. In DNA form, the CDR3 reads TGTGCCAGCAGCGAGACAGTGATGGACTATGGCTACACCTTC. Translating gives CASSETVMDYGYTF. The chain has TRBV7-9 and TRBJ1-2; maybe TRBD1 (5 bases). Germline lookup yields CDR1 SEHNR and CDR2 FQNEAQ (reference sequence). The CDR3 has 14 amino acids. V lost 5 bases and J 3 bases, leaving 13 bases between the germline ends.

The chain is built from TRBV7-2 and TRBJ2-7; D is perhaps TRBD2 (6 bases). The CDR3 runs 16 residues. CDR1 is SGHTA and CDR2 is FQGNSA in the germline V gene. The V gene lost 4 bases and the J gene lost 3 bases, with 19 bases spanning the gap. CDR3 nucleotide sequence: TGTGCCAGCAGCTCCATTAGGGGTGCGGAGGGCTACGAGCAGTACTTC. Translating gives CASSSIRGAEGYEQYF. The full variable domain, its missing parts supplied by reference TRBV7-2 and TRBJ2-7, is GAGVSQSPSNKVTEKGKDVELRCDPISGHTALYWYRQSLGQGLEFLIYFQGNSAPDKSGLPSDRFSAERTGGSVSTLTIQRTQQEDSAVYLCASSSIRGAEGYEQYFGPGTRLTVT.

This sequence joins TRBV2 and TRBJ1-2; no definite D call. CDR3 size: 16 residues. V was shortened by 2 bases and J by 0 bases, with 13 bases between the two germline ends. Germline V lookup: CDR1 SNHLY, CDR2 FYNNEI. The CDR3, as DNA: TGTGCCAGCAGTGAAAGTGTCAAGCGCTCTAACTATGGCTACACCTTC. It is translated as CASSESVKRSNYGYTF.

Only one count was recorded for this clone. This chain links TRBV5-1 with TRBJ1-1, with 8 positions matching TRBD1. The CDR3 spans 15 residues. V shed 0 bases, J shed 5 bases, and the junction held 6 bases outside the gene matches. Germline V gene lookup returns CDR1 SGHRS and CDR2 YFSETQ. This CDR3 is CASSLATGGRTEAFF. As DNA, the CDR3 is TGCGCCAGCAGCTTGGCCACAGGGGGGCGGACTGAAGCTTTCTTT. Variable domain in full (rest from reference TRBV5-1 and TRBJ1-1): KAGVTQTPRYLIKTRGQQVTLSCSPISGHRSVSWYQQTPGQGLQFLFEYFSETQRNKGNFPGRFSGRQFSNSRSEMNVSTLELGDSALYLCASSLATGGRTEAFFGQGTRLTVV.

This clone was observed a few times. This chain connects TRBV4-3 to TRBJ1-2; tentatively, D is TRBD1 (5 bases). The V end lost 0 bases, the J end lost 8 bases, and 13 bases lay between the germline ends. CDR3 length equals 14 residues. From germline, CDR1 is LGHNA and CDR2 YSLEER. The CDR3 DNA reads TGCGCCAGCAGCCAAGACGTTGCAGGGTCCGGCTACACCTTC. This translates into CASSQDVAGSGYTF.

The J gene is TRBJ1-2, the V gene TRBV19; D ambiguous. There are 17 residues in the CDR3. CDR1 and CDR2 (germline): LNHDA, SQIVND (reference sequence). V lost 5 bases, J lost 2 bases, and 21 bases lay in between. The CDR3 protein is CASSGTFGFGGNYGYTF. The CDR3 DNA is TGTGCCAGTAGTGGAACCTTCGGGTTTGGAGGGAACTATGGCTACACCTTC.

This clone appeared a few times. V and J are TRBV18 and TRBJ1-5; the D gene is possibly TRBD1 (6 bases). The CDR3 sequence is 14 residues long. Trimming pared 6 bases from V and 7 bases from J, leaving 16 bases between. Germline V gene sequence: CDR1 KGHSH, CDR2 LQKENI. CDR3 region: CASSAGGLEQPQHF. CDR3 coding DNA: TGTGCCAGCTCGGCCGGGGGGCTCGAACAGCCCCAGCATTTT.

The chain uses TRBV7-2 and TRBJ2-7, with D possibly being TRBD2 (5 bases). Germline-derived CDR1 and CDR2 are SGHTA and FQGNSA. Trimming pared 0 bases from V and 3 bases from J, leaving 9 bases between. The CDR3 length is 14 residues. The DNA for the CDR3 is TGTGCCAGCAGCTTAGCGCGGGTTGTCTACGAGCAGTACTTC. Amino acids: CASSLARVVYEQYF.

V is TRBV11-3 and J is TRBJ2-1, with TRBD2 matching over 7 bases. CDR1 and CDR2 (germline): SGHNT, YENEEA. The CDR3 runs 18 residues. V shed 0 bases and J 0 bases; nucleotides not matched to a gene: 8. CDR3 region: CASSLDGGSTYSYNEQFF. For the CDR3, the DNA is TGTGCCAGCAGCTTAGATGGCGGGAGTACCTACTCCTACAATGAGCAGTTCTTC.

Comments on this clone: A junction boundary mismatches the germline segment, possibly from a read error. The chain has TRBV7-2 and TRBJ1-1, with 8 bases identical to TRBD1. The CDR3 totals 12 residues. CDR1 and CDR2 (germline): SGHTA, FQGNSA. The CDR3 DNA sequence: TGTGCCAGCAGCGTGAGCCGGGACAGGCTAATCTTT. This encodes CASSVSRDRLIF.

The chain has TRBV5-1 and TRBJ2-5; D possibly corresponds to TRBD2 (5 bases). Trimming cost V 0 bases and J 5 bases, with 11 bases left between them. The CDR3 length is 14 residues. Germline CDR1 and CDR2: SGHRS and YFSETQ. The CDR3 nucleotides read TGCGCCAGCAGCTTGGGAAAGGGCGGGGAGACCCAGTACTTC. Protein product: CASSLGKGGETQYF.

This chain links TRBV5-1 with TRBJ2-7; maybe TRBD1 (6 bases). Germline V gene lookup returns CDR1 SGHRS and CDR2 YFSETQ. This CDR3 contains 14 residues. Trimming left V 0 bases short and J 5 bases short, with 12 bases between. As DNA, the CDR3 is TGCGCCAGCAGCTTGGAGCAGGGGTTGAACGAGCAGTACTTC. Its protein is CASSLEQGLNEQYF.

This chain joins TRBV9 and TRBJ2-2; no clear D gene. Per germline, CDR1 SGDLS and CDR2 YYNGEE. The CDR3 covers 14 residues. V lost 0 bases to trimming and J lost 5 bases, with 8 bases between them. The CDR3 loop reads CASSVGLATGELFF. The CDR3 nucleotides read TGTGCCAGCAGCGTAGGATTAGCAACCGGGGAGCTGTTTTTT.

The CDR3 DNA sequence: TGTGCCAGCAGCAAGGGACAGGGCGCTTCCTACGAGCAGTACTTC. Its translation is CASSKGQGASYEQYF. The rearrangement links TRBV7-3 to TRBJ2-7; 9 positions match TRBD1. V shed 5 bases, J shed 1 base, and the junction held 6 bases outside the gene matches. The length of the CDR3 is 15 residues. Per the germline V gene, CDR1 is SGHTA and CDR2 is FQGTGA.

The rearrangement joins TRBV5-4 to TRBJ1-1, with 7 bases identical to TRBD1. Germline V gene data show CDR1 as SGHNT and CDR2 as YYREEE (reference sequence). Trimming cost V 0 bases and J 3 bases; bases outside gene matches: 5. The CDR3 has 15 amino acids. CDR3 region: CASSLGDRPYTEAFF. In DNA, the CDR3 is TGTGCCAGCAGCTTGGGGGACAGACCCTACACTGAAGCTTTCTTT.

The chain couples TRBV19 to TRBJ2-3; TRBD2 might be the D (5 bases). The germline V gene encodes CDR1 LNHDA and CDR2 SQIVND (reference sequence). The CDR3 covers 16 residues. Deletions cut 5 bases from V and 0 bases from J, with 15 bases between. This CDR3 is CASSVGMGGSTDTQYF. DNA of the CDR3: TGTGCCAGTAGTGTAGGGATGGGCGGGAGCACAGATACGCAGTATTTT.

This clone was seen a handful of times. CDR3 protein: CASRHQARGTGDGYTF. The CDR3 region has the DNA TGTGCCAGCAGGCACCAAGCTCGGGGCACAGGGGATGGCTACACCTTC. The chain carries TRBV7-2 and TRBJ1-2; TRBD1 agrees at 7 bases. The CDR3 is 16 residues long. V trimming: 6 bases; J trimming: 6 bases; junction bases outside the gene matches: 16. Germline CDR1 reads SGHTA; CDR2 reads FQGNSA. Filled out from reference TRBV7-2 and TRBJ1-2, the complete variable domain reads GAGVSQSPSNKVTEKGKDVELRCDPISGHTALYWYRQSLGQGLEFLIYFQGNSAPDKSGLPSDRFSAERTGGSVSTLTIQRTQQEDSAVYLCASRHQARGTGDGYTFGSGTRLTVV.

The chain links TRBV5-1 to TRBJ2-1; 10 bases are shared with TRBD1. Germline-derived CDR1 and CDR2 are SGHRS and YFSETQ. Germline trimming cut 0 bases from V and 8 bases from J; bases unmatched to any gene: 5. This CDR3 comprises 15 residues. The DNA of the CDR3 is TGCGCCAGCAGCTTGGTGGGACAGGGGATCGATGAGCAGTTCTTC. Its translation: CASSLVGQGIDEQFF. Variable domain in full (rest from reference TRBV5-1 and TRBJ2-1): KAGVTQTPRYLIKTRGQQVTLSCSPISGHRSVSWYQQTPGQGLQFLFEYFSETQRNKGNFPGRFSGRQFSNSRSEMNVSTLELGDSALYLCASSLVGQGIDEQFFGPGTRLTVL.

The chain joins TRBV10-1 to TRBJ2-7; D is unclear. Germline CDR1 and CDR2: WNHNN and SYGVQD (reference sequence). CDR3 size: 14 residues. V lost 2 bases to trimming and J lost 4 bases, with 12 bases between them. The CDR3 is CASSEPWSRYEQYF. CDR3 sequence (DNA): TGCGCCAGCAGTGAGCCATGGTCGCGTTACGAGCAGTACTTC.

CDR3 sequence: CASSYQGTHTQDEQFF. Written as DNA, the CDR3 is TGTGCCAGCTCTTACCAGGGGACACACACACAGGATGAGCAGTTCTTC. This chain uses TRBV18 with TRBJ2-1; tentatively, D is TRBD1 (6 bases). V was clipped by 6 bases and J by 8 bases, with 23 bases between them. This CDR3 has 16 amino acids. Germline-derived CDR1 and CDR2 are KGHSH and LQKENI.

The rearrangement links TRBV25-1 to TRBJ1-3; TRBD1 matches at 11 bases. Germline V gene lookup returns CDR1 MGHDK and CDR2 SYGVNS. There are 17 residues in the CDR3. With V trimmed by 6 bases and J by 0 bases, 7 bases remained unmatched. CDR3 coding DNA: TGTGCCAGCAGCGAGGACAGGGGGCCCCGCTCTGGAAACACCATATATTTT. Protein sequence: CASSEDRGPRSGNTIYF.